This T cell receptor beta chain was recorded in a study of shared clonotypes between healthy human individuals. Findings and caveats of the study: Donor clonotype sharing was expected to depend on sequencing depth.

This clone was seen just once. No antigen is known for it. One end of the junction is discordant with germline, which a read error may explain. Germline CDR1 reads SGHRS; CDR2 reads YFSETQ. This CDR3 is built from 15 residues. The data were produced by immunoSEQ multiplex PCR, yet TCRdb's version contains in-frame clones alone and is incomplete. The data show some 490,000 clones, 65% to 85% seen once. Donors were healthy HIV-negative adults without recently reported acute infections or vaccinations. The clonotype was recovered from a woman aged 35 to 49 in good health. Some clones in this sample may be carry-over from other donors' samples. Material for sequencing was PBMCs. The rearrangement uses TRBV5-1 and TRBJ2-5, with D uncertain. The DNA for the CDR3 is TGTGCCAGCAGCCCGAGACGGGCCGGAGTGGAGACCCAGTACTTC. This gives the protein CASSPRRAGVETQYF.